This entry lists 29 T cell receptor beta chains sequenced from one sample in a study of shared clonotypes between healthy human individuals. Some clones are missing from TCRdb's copy, which holds only in-frame ones; the method was immunoSEQ multiplex PCR. Of about 1.5 million clones in the sample, 98% are singletons; the top ten hold 0.4% to 0.45%. Sequenced sample: naive CD4+ T cells sorted from blood. The subset: CD45RA+ positively selected. The receptors were gathered from a man aged 25-45 years in good health.

This chain links TRBV6-6 with TRBJ1-2; D unresolved. The V gene lost 9 bases and the J gene lost 7 bases, with 12 bases spanning the gap. From germline, CDR1 is MNHNY and CDR2 SVGAGI (reference sequence). The CDR3 is made up of 11 amino acids. CDR3 region: CASSWGIGYTF. DNA of the CDR3: TGTGCCAGTTCATGGGGAATTGGCTACACCTTC.

The V gene is TRBV27, the J gene TRBJ2-1; D may be TRBD2 (6 bases). This CDR3 is built from 15 residues. The ends were cut back, 4 bases at V and 7 bases at J, with 17 bases in the middle. Per the germline V gene, CDR1 is MNHEY and CDR2 is SMNVEV (reference sequence). This CDR3 is CASSSPSSGVNEQFF. Written as DNA, the CDR3 is TGTGCCAGCAGTTCCCCCTCGTCGGGAGTAAATGAGCAGTTCTTC.

The chain couples TRBV28 to TRBJ1-1; D unclear. CDR3 length: 13 residues. Trimming took 6 bases from V and 1 from J, leaving 9 bases between them. Germline assignment: CDR1 MDHEN and CDR2 SYDVKM. In DNA form, the CDR3 reads TGTGCCAGCAGCTTGACAAGGAACACTGAAGCTTTCTTT. Translated: CASSLTRNTEAFF.

The chain combines TRBV25-1 with TRBJ2-1; 9 bases align to TRBD2. Germline V gene lookup returns CDR1 MGHDK and CDR2 SYGVNS. This CDR3 is built from 14 residues. The V and J ends lost 5 bases and 4 bases, in that order; junction bases with no gene match: 3. CDR3 in amino acids: CASSPSGTYNEQFF. The CDR3, as DNA: TGTGCCAGCAGTCCTAGCGGGACTTACAATGAGCAGTTCTTC.

This chain uses TRBV6-6 with TRBJ2-7, with TRBD2 matching 8 bases. The germline V gene encodes CDR1 MNHNY and CDR2 SVGAGI (reference sequence). The CDR3 is 11 amino acids. With 6 bases clipped from V and 7 bases from J, the junction kept 2 bases outside the gene matches. The DNA for the CDR3 is TGTGCCAGCAGCGGGAGGGGTGAGCAGTACTTC. Protein product: CASSGRGEQYF.

The chain is built from TRBV18 and TRBJ2-5; D possibly matches TRBD1 or TRBD2 (5 bases each). The CDR3 contains 15 residues. V gave up 0 bases and J gave up 1 base, with 9 bases separating them. The germline V gene encodes CDR1 KGHSH and CDR2 LQKENI. CDR3 nucleotides: TGTGCCAGCTCACCACCGAAGGGGAGCCAAGAGACCCAGTACTTC. This translates into CASSPPKGSQETQYF.

The CDR3 loop reads CATSNPLGANTEAFF. DNA of the CDR3: TGTGCCACCAGCAATCCACTGGGGGCGAACACTGAAGCTTTCTTT. V and J are TRBV15 and TRBJ1-1, with D perhaps TRBD1 (6 bases). The CDR3 is 15 amino acids. V shed 4 bases and J shed 1 base, with 13 bases lying between them. The germline V gene has CDR1 LNHNV and CDR2 YYDKDF (reference sequence).

The chain carries TRBV6-5 and TRBJ1-3, with 7 bases fitting TRBD1. V lost 5 bases, J lost 8 bases, and 9 bases stayed unmatched. The germline V gene encodes CDR1 MNHEY and CDR2 SVGAGI. The CDR3 covers 14 residues. Here the CDR3 reads CASSPETGLDTIYF. The CDR3 bases are TGTGCCAGCAGTCCTGAGACAGGGCTTGACACCATATATTTT.

The V and J genes are TRBV7-8 and TRBJ2-1; a possible D gene is TRBD2 (5 bases). CDR3 length: 12 amino acids. The ends were cut back, 8 bases at V and 4 bases at J, with 9 bases in the middle. CDR1 is SGHVS and CDR2 is FQNEAQ in the germline V gene. CDR3 loop: CASRGFYNEQFF. CDR3 bases: TGTGCCAGCCGGGGATTTTACAATGAGCAGTTCTTC.

The J gene is TRBJ2-1, the V gene TRBV11-3; D may correspond to TRBD1 or TRBD2 (5 bases each). Germline-derived CDR1 and CDR2 are SGHNT and YENEEA. There are 13 residues in the CDR3. Trimming removed 5 bases from V and 9 bases from J, with 14 bases in between. This chain's CDR3 is CASSGTYQVEQFF. The CDR3 DNA reads TGTGCCAGCAGCGGGACGTATCAGGTTGAGCAGTTCTTC.

V and J are TRBV28 and TRBJ2-7; 10 bases are a match to TRBD2. Per germline, CDR1 MDHEN and CDR2 SYDVKM. With V trimmed by 1 base and J by 4 bases, 19 bases remained unmatched. This CDR3 spans 20 amino acids. The CDR3 coding sequence is TGTGCCAGCAGTTTATTTTTTTCTGCGTTCGGGTCTAGCGGGAGTTACGAGCAGTACTTC. This sequence encodes CASSLFFSAFGSSGSYEQYF.

The chain carries TRBV5-5 and TRBJ2-3; 7 bases agree with TRBD2. The V and J ends lost 5 bases and 5 bases, in that order; junction bases with no gene match: 5. This CDR3 comprises 13 residues. Germline CDR1 reads SGHKS; CDR2 reads YYEKEE (reference sequence). The CDR3 sequence is CASRASGIDTQYF. The DNA for the CDR3 is TGTGCCAGCAGGGCTAGCGGCATAGATACGCAGTATTTT.

The chain is built from TRBV6-5 and TRBJ2-7; 10 positions agree with TRBD2. The CDR3 is made up of 15 amino acids. Germline assignment: CDR1 MNHEY and CDR2 SVGAGI. Unmatched junction bases numbered 9, after V lost 10 bases and J lost 0 bases. CDR3 in DNA: TGTGCCACAAAAGATCTAGCGGGAGCCTCCTACGAGCAGTACTTC. It codes for CATKDLAGASYEQYF.

The chain has TRBV4-1 and TRBJ1-2; no definite D call. V shed 3 bases and J shed 8 bases, with 13 bases lying between them. Germline V CDR1 and CDR2: MGHRA, YSYEKL. This CDR3 contains 13 residues. The CDR3 sequence is CASSHGPLEGYTF. The DNA for the CDR3 is TGCGCCAGCAGCCACGGACCGTTAGAAGGCTACACCTTC.

The chain is built from TRBV7-9 and TRBJ1-3, with D possibly TRBD1 on 5 matching bases. The V gene's germline CDR1 is SEHNR and CDR2 FQNEAQ (reference sequence). V was cut by 4 bases and J by 4 bases, with 14 bases left in between. The CDR3 is 15 residues long. CDR3 in DNA: TGTGCCAGCAGCTATGGGACGTTGGACGGAAACACCATATATTTT. It encodes CASSYGTLDGNTIYF.

The chain uses TRBV10-1 and TRBJ2-5; 8 bases map to TRBD2. The germline CDR1 and CDR2 sequences are WNHNN and SYGVQD (reference sequence). This CDR3 contains 15 residues. With 4 bases clipped from V and 0 bases from J, the junction kept 4 bases outside the gene matches. In DNA form, the CDR3 reads TGCGCCAGCAGTGGGCGAGCGGGGGACCAAGAGACCCAGTACTTC. Protein: CASSGRAGDQETQYF.

The chain employs TRBV9 and TRBJ2-4; D gene uncertain. Germline values: CDR1 SGDLS, CDR2 YYNGEE. The CDR3 length is 13 residues. V lost 4 bases, J lost 8 bases, and 13 bases lay in between. Here the CDR3 reads CASSPHERDIQYF. The CDR3, as DNA: TGTGCCAGCAGCCCTCATGAAAGGGACATTCAGTACTTC.

The genes are TRBV2 and TRBJ2-1, with D hard to call. The CDR3 length is 12 residues. Germline V gene data show CDR1 as SNHLY and CDR2 as FYNNEI. V was shortened by 7 bases and J by 6 bases, with 10 bases between the two germline ends. Here the CDR3 DNA reads TGTGCCAGCACAGTCACAACCAATGAGCAGTTCTTC. Protein: CASTVTTNEQFF.

The chain recombines TRBV28 with TRBJ1-5; 9 bases fit TRBD1. The CDR3 totals 15 residues. The ends lost 2 bases at V and 4 bases at J; junction bases unmatched: 3. Germline CDR1 MDHEN, CDR2 SYDVKM. The CDR3 loop is CASSLVGTGNQPQHF. CDR3 DNA: TGTGCCAGCAGTTTAGTAGGGACAGGGAATCAGCCCCAGCATTTT.

The table lists this clone with a count of one. The chain links TRBV5-1 to TRBJ2-5, with 8 bases aligning to TRBD2. The CDR3 is made up of 16 amino acids. Losses at the gene ends were 4 bases for V and 0 bases for J; bases not matched to a gene: 8. Germline CDR1 is SGHRS and CDR2 is YFSETQ. The CDR3 nucleotides are TGCGCCAGCAGCCTGCCCGCGGGAGGTGACCAAGAGACCCAGTACTTC. Its translation is CASSLPAGGDQETQYF. Together with reference TRBV5-1 and TRBJ2-5, the CDR3 gives the full variable domain: KAGVTQTPRYLIKTRGQQVTLSCSPISGHRSVSWYQQTPGQGLQFLFEYFSETQRNKGNFPGRFSGRQFSNSRSEMNVSTLELGDSALYLCASSLPAGGDQETQYFGPGTRLLVL.

The V call is TRBV7-2, the J call TRBJ2-7, with 10 bases aligning to TRBD2. J lost 0 bases, V lost 4 bases, and 3 bases had no gene match. Germline assignment: CDR1 SGHTA and CDR2 FQGNSA. The CDR3 contains 15 residues. CDR3 region: CASSSLAGASYEQYF. The CDR3, as DNA: TGTGCCAGCAGCTCCCTAGCGGGAGCCTCCTACGAGCAGTACTTC.

The gene calls are TRBV9 and TRBJ2-1; no clear D gene. Germline CDR1 and CDR2: SGDLS and YYNGEE. The CDR3 runs 13 residues. V lost 4 bases and J lost 8, with 13 bases in between. This chain's CDR3 is CASSIGSLDEQFF. In DNA, the CDR3 is TGTGCCAGCAGCATCGGGTCTCTCGATGAGCAGTTCTTC. Supplemented by reference TRBV9 and TRBJ2-1, the full variable domain reads DSGVTQTPKHLITATGQRVTLRCSPRSGDLSVYWYQQSLDQGLQFLIQYYNGEERAKGNILERFSAQQFPDLHSELNLSSLELGDSALYFCASSIGSLDEQFFGPGTRLTVL.

The chain is built from TRBV9 and TRBJ2-6; TRBD1 matches at 9 bases. CDR1 SGDLS and CDR2 YYNGEE come from the germline V gene. The CDR3 runs to 18 residues. V lost 4 bases to trimming and J lost 2 bases; unmatched junction nucleotides: 10. The CDR3 region is CASSYRDRVGAGANVLTF. CDR3 bases: TGTGCCAGCAGCTACCGGGACAGGGTAGGGGCTGGGGCCAACGTCCTGACTTTC.

The chain links TRBV7-9 to TRBJ1-2; the D gene is possibly TRBD1 (5 bases). Germline-derived CDR1 and CDR2 are SEHNR and FQNEAQ (reference sequence). Trimming removed 0 bases at V and 8 bases at J, with 19 bases between. The CDR3 has 16 amino acids. The CDR3 spells CASSLAGQNGGKGYTF. For the CDR3, the DNA is TGTGCCAGCAGCTTAGCGGGGCAAAATGGGGGTAAAGGCTACACCTTC.

The rearrangement joins TRBV6-4 to TRBJ2-5, with D perhaps matching TRBD1 or TRBD2 (6 bases each). The CDR3 spans 21 residues. The germline CDR1 and CDR2 sequences are MRHNA and SNTAGT. V dropped 2 bases and J dropped 5 bases, with 33 bases sitting between them. The CDR3 DNA is TGTGCCAGCAGTGACCTAGCCTCCGGGGGCCAAGAGGACCCGTTAGCGGAGACCCAGTACTTC. Protein sequence: CASSDLASGGQEDPLAETQYF.

This CDR3 reads CASSVSGGINEQFF. CDR3 sequence (DNA): TGTGCCAGCAGCGTATCCGGCGGGATCAATGAGCAGTTCTTC. The genes are TRBV9 and TRBJ2-1; D is possibly TRBD2 (6 bases). V was pared by 1 base and J by 6 bases, with 11 bases between. Germline CDR1 reads SGDLS; CDR2 reads YYNGEE. The CDR3 length is 14 residues.

V usage is TRBV15 and J usage is TRBJ2-7, with 7 bases that match TRBD1. Germline loops: CDR1 LNHNV, CDR2 YYDKDF (reference sequence). V lost 0 bases and J lost 4; bases outside the gene matches: 6. The CDR3 extends over 15 amino acids. CDR3 nucleotides: TGTGCCACCAGCAGAGATCCACAGGGGTCTTACGAGCAGTACTTC. Encoded protein: CATSRDPQGSYEQYF. Variable domain in full (rest from reference TRBV15 and TRBJ2-7): DAMVIQNPRYQVTQFGKPVTLSCSQTLNHNVMYWYQQKSSQAPKLLFHYYDKDFNNEADTPDNFQSRRPNTSFCFLDIRSPGLGDTAMYLCATSRDPQGSYEQYFGPGTRLTVT.

This chain joins TRBV5-4 and TRBJ2-2, with D tentatively TRBD2 (6 bases). V dropped 5 bases and J dropped 0 bases, with 11 bases sitting between them. CDR3 length: 15 residues. CDR1 SGHNT and CDR2 YYREEE come from the germline V gene (reference sequence). CDR3 region: CASRPWGANTGELFF. Here the CDR3 DNA reads TGTGCCAGCAGACCTTGGGGGGCGAACACCGGGGAGCTGTTTTTT.

The chain employs TRBV29-1 and TRBJ2-5; 7 bases line up with TRBD1. The DNA matches TRBJ2-7 better at its end, which makes the J call doubtful. CDR1 and CDR2 (germline): SQVTM, ANQGSEA. The CDR3 runs 14 residues. Here the CDR3 DNA reads TGCAGCGTTCGAGGGGGCTTATACTGGGACGAGCAGTACTTC. It is translated as CSVRGGLYWDEQYF.